This T cell receptor beta chain derives from a study of blood T cells in healthy people across ages. Study-level findings and limits: Reliance upon unsorted PBMCs precluded definitive naive versus antigen-experienced comparison. Age advanced and TCR beta diversity per million T cells fell, roughly linearly. Estimates of diversity drawn from one million T cells were considered underestimates.

Remarks on this clonotype: The antigen is undetermined.

Per sample, no less than 5 micrograms of total RNA were extracted. From germline, CDR1 is MDHEN and CDR2 SYDVKM. The CDR3 is made up of 16 amino acids. Trimming shortened V by 4 bases and J by 0 bases, and 10 bases separated the two germline ends. The authors ran a second PCR of roughly 6 to 11 cycles using a sample-barcoded 5' primer and a J-beta primer mix. TCRdb called the 5' RACE reads again in MiXCR, with one record for every CDR3 protein. The table records some 550,000 distinct CDR3 sequences, 40% to 50% of them present only once. The clonotype originates from a man older than 75 in good health. The V gene is TRBV28, the J gene TRBJ1-6; a weak D match, TRBD1 (6 bases). Input material: blood. Written as DNA, the CDR3 is TGTGCCAGCAGTTGGGACACTTTCTCCTATAATTCACCCCTCCACTTT. Its translation: CASSWDTFSYNSPLHF.